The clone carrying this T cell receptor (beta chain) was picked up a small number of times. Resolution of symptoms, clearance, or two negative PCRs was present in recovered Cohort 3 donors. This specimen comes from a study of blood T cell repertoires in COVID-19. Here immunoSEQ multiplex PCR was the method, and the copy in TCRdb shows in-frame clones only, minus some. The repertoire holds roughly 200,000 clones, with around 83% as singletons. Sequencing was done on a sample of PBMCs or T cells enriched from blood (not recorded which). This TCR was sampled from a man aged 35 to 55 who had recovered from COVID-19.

CDR3 residues: CASMLEGGMNTEAFF. CDR3 nucleotide sequence: TGCGCCAGCATGCTTGAGGGGGGGATGAACACTGAAGCTTTCTTT. The V gene is TRBV5-1, the J gene TRBJ1-1, with D maybe TRBD1 (6 bases). The CDR3 length is 15 residues. Trimming removed 6 bases from V and 0 bases from J, with 15 bases in between. Germline assignment: CDR1 SGHRS and CDR2 YFSETQ.